This record covers a single T cell receptor beta chain. Trimming cost V 6 bases and J 5 bases, with 17 bases left between them. The CDR3 runs 14 residues. This sample is drawn from a study of T-cell reconstitution after alpha-beta-depleted transplantation in children. A library of TCRbeta sequences, prepared with unique molecular identifiers, was generated. TCRdb re-analysed the PCR reads in MiXCR, keeping a single row per CDR3 protein. The sample comprises about 250,000 distinct CDR3 sequences, 20% to 30% of which are singletons, and 4.8% rests with the top ten. Sequenced material: PBMCs, mostly from graft donor cells, taken 360 days after TCRalphabeta/CD19-depleted stem cell transplant. The rearrangement joins TRBV12-3 or TRBV12-4 to TRBJ2-7; tentatively, D is TRBD1 (6 bases). This receptor was identified in a female patient between 2 and 15 years old who had a stem cell transplant for congenital amegakaryocytic thrombocytopenia, so the T cells may come from the graft donor. The CDR3 spells CASSPPGTRHEQYF. The CDR3 region has the DNA TGTGCCAGCAGCCCTCCGGGGACACGGCACGAGCAGTACTTC.